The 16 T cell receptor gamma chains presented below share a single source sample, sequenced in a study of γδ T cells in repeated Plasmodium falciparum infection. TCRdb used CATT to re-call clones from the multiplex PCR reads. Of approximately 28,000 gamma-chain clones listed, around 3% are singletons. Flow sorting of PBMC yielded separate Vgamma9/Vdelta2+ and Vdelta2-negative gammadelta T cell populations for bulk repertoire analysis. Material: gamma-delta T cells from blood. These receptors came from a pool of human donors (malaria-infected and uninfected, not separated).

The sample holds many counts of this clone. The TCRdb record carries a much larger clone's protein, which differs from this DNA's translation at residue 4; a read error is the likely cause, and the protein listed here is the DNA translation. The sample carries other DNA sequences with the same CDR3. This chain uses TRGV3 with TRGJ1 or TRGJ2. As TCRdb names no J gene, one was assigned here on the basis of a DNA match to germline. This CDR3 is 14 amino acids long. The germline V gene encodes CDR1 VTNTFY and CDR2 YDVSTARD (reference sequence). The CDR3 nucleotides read TGTGCCACCAGGGACAGACAGAATTATTATAAGAAACTCTTT. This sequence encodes CATRDRQNYYKKLF.

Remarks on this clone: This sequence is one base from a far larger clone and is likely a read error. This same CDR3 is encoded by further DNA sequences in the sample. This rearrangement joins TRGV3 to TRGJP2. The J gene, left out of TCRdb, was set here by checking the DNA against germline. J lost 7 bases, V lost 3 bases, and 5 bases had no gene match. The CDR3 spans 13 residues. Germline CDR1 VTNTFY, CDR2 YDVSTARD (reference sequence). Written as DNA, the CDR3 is TGTGCCACCTGGGACTTGATTGATTGGATCAAGACGTTT. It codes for CATWDLIDWIKTF.

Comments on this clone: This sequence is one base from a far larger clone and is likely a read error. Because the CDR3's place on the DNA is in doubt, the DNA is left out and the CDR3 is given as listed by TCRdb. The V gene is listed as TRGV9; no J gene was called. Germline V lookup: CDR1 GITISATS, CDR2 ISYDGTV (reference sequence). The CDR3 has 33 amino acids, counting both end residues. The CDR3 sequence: CALWEVQTIIIRNSLAVEQHLLSQVSIGRIQHF.

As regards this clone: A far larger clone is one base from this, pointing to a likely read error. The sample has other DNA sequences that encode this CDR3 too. The CDR3 DNA reads as TGTGCCTTGTGGGAGCTAAAGTATTATAAGAAGCTCTTT. The encoded protein is CALWELKYYKKLF. J gene calling gave no result, while the V gene is TRGV9. Germline loops: CDR1 GITISATS, CDR2 ISYDGTV (reference sequence). This CDR3 has 13 residues.

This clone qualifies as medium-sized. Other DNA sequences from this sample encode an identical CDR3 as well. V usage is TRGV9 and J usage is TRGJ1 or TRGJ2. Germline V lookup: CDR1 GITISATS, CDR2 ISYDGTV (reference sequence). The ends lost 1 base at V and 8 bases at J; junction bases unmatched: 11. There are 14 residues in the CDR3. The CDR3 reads CALWEVPHGDKKLF. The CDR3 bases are TGTGCCTTGTGGGAGGTCCCCCATGGGGATAAGAAACTCTTT.

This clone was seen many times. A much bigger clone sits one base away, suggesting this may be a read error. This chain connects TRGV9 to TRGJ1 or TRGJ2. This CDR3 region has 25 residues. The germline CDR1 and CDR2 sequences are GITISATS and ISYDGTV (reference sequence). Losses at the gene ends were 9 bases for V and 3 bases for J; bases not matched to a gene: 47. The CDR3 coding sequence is TGTGCCTTGGATGCTTTGCGGGGCTTGTTACCTTGTAATAAGTTCGAACATGGTGCTTATTATAAGAAACTCTTT. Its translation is CALDALRGLLPCNKFEHGAYYKKLF.

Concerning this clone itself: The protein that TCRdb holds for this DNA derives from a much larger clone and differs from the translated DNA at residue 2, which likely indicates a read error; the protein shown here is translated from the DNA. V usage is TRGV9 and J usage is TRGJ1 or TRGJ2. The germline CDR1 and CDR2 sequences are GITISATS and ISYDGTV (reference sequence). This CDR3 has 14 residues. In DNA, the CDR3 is TGTACCTTGTGGGAGCCAACCCCTTATTATAAGAAACTCTTT. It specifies CTLWEPTPYYKKLF.

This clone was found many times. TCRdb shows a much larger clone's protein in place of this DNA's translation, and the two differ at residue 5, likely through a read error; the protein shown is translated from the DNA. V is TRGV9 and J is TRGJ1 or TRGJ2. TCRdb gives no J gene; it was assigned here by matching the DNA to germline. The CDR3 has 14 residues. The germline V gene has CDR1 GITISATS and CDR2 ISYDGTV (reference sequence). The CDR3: CALWGVSNYYKKLF. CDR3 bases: TGTGCCTTGTGGGGGGTGTCGAATTATTATAAGAAACTCTTT.

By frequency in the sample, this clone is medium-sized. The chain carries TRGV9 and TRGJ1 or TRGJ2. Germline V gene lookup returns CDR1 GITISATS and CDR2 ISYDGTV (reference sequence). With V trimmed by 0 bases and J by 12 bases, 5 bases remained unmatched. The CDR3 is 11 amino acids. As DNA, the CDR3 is TGTGCCTTGTGGGAGGTGCACGGGAAACTCTTT. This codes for CALWEVHGKLF.

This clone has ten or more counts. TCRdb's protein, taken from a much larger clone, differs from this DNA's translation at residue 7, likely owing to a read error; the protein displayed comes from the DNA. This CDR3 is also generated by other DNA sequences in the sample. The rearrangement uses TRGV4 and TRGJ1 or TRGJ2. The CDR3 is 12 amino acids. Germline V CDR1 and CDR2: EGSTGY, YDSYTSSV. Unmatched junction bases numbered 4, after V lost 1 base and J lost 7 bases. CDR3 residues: CATWDGRYKKLF. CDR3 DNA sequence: TGTGCCACCTGGGATGGACGATATAAGAAACTCTTT.

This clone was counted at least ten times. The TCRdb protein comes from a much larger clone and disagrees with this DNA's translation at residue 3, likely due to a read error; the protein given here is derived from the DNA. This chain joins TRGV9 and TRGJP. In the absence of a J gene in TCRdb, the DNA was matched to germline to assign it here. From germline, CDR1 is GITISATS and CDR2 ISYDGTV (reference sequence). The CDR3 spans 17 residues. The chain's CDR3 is CASWEVHKELGKKIKVF. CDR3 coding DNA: TGTGCCTCGTGGGAGGTGCATAAAGAGTTGGGCAAAAAAATCAAGGTATTT.

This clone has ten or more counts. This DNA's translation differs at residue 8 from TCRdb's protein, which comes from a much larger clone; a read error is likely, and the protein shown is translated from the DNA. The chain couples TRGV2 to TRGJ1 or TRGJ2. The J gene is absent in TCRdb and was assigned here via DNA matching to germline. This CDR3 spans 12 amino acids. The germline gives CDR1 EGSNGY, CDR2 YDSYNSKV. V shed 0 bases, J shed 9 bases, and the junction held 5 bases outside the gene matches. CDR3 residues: CATWDGQSKKLF. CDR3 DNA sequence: TGTGCCACCTGGGACGGGCAGAGTAAGAAACTCTTT.

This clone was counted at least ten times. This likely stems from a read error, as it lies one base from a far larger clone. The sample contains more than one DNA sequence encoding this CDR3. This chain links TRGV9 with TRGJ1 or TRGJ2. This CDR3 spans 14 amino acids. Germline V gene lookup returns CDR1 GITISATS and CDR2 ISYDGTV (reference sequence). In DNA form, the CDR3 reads TGTGCCTTGTGGGAGGTGCAGGATTATTATAAGAAGCTCTTT. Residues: CALWEVQDYYKKLF.

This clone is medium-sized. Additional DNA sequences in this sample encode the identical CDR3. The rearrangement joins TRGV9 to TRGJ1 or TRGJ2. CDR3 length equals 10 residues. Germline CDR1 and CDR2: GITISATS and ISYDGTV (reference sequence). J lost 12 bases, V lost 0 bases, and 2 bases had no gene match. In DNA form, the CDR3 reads TGTGCCTTGTGGGAGGTGGGGAAACTCTTT. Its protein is CALWEVGKLF.

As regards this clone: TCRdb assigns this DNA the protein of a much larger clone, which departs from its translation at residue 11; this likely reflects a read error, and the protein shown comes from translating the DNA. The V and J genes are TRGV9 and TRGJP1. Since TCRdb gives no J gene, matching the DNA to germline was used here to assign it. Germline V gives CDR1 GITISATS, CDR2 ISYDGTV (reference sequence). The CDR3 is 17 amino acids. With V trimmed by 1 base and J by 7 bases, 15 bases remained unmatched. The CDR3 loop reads CALWEVFSQRIGWFKIF. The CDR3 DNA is TGTGCCTTGTGGGAGGTCTTTTCCCAAAGGATTGGTTGGTTCAAGATATTT.

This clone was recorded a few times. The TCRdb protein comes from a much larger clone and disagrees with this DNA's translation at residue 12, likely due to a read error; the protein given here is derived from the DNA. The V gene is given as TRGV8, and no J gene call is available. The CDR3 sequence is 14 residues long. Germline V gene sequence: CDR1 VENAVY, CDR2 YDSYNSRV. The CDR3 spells CATWVLRVYYKRLF. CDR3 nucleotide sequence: TGTGCCACCTGGGTTCTGCGGGTCTATTATAAGAGACTCTTT.